This T cell receptor beta chain emerged from a study of quantifying T cell responses using KT2 cells. Study-level information: Reverse transcription used primers in the TCR alpha and beta constant regions. Study-level points and caveats: KT2 sequences were detected down to about one KT2 cell per 100,000 PBMC. KT2 sequence counts showed saturation when very many KT2 cells were spiked in.

Trimming cost V 5 bases and J 0 bases; bases outside gene matches: 4. CDR3 length equals 15 residues. Germline CDR1 and CDR2: MNHEY and SMNVEV (reference sequence). An oligo carrying a UMI was ligated to the cDNA 3' end. First-round PCR used roughly 4 cycles and beta primers RC1.1 and RC1.2 covering TRBC1 and TRBC2. TCRdb re-derived calls from the UMI-ligation and nested PCR reads in MiXCR, one entry per CDR3 protein. Here the sample spans 25,000 to 35,000 distinct CDR3 sequences, under 13% being singletons. The sample is PBMC spiked with counted cells of clone KT2. Fixed numbers of PBMC received varying amounts of KT2 cells. In the case of this clonotype: What it binds is unknown.

The source of this sequence is a human donor. Sequencing was carried out using PBMCs spiked with cells of the T cell clone KT2. The chain uses TRBV27 and TRBJ2-1, with 7 bases aligning to TRBD2. CDR3 protein: CASSRAGSSYNEQFF. CDR3 bases: TGTGCCAGCAGTAGAGCGGGGAGCTCCTACAATGAGCAGTTCTTC.